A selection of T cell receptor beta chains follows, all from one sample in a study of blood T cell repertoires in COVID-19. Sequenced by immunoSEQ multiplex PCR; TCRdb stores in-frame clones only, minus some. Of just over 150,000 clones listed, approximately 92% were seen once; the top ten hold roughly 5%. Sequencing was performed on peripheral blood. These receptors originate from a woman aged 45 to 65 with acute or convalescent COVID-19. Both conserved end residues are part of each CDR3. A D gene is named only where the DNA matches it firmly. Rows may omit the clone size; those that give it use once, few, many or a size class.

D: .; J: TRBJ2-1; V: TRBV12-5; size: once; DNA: TGTGCTAGTGGTTCCCCCTTGGCTGACAATGAGCAGTTCTTC; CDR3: CASGSPLADNEQFF
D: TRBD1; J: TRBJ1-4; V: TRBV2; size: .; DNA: TGTGCCAGCAGTGGGAGACAGGGGGCTTTAGGAGGTGAAAAACTGTTTTTT; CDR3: CASSGRQGALGGEKLFF
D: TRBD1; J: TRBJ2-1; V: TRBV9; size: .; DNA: TGTGCCAGCAGCTCCGGGACAGGGTGGTTCTTC; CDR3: CASSSGTGWFF
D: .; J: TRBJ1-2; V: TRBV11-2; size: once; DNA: TGTGCCAGCAGCTTAGATAGCCGCTCCCACACCTTC; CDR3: CASSLDSRSHTF
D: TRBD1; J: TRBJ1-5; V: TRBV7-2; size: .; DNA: TGTGCCAGCAGCTTAGAACAGGGGATCAATAGCAATCAGCCCCAGCATTTT; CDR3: CASSLEQGINSNQPQHF
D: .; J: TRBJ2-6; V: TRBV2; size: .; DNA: TGTGCCAGCAGCCCCAGGGGAACTGGGGCCAACGTCCTGACTTTC; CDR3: CASSPRGTGANVLTF
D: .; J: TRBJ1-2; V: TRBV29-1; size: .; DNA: TGCACCGTTACAGGCATCGATGGCTACACCTTC; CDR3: CTVTGIDGYTF
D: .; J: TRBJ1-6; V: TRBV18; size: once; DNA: TGTGCCAGCTCACCGGAGGGTAATTCACCCCTCCACTTT; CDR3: CASSPEGNSPLHF
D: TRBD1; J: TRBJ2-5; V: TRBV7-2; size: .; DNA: TGTGCCAGCAGTTGGGACAGCTCCCAAGAGACCCAGTACTTC; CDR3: CASSWDSSQETQYF
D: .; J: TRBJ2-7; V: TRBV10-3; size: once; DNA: TGTGCCATCAGTATTCAGGGTTACGAGCAGTACTTC; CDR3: CAISIQGYEQYF
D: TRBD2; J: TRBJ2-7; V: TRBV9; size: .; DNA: TGTGCCAGCAGCGTAGGTGCTAGCGGCTTCTACGAGCAGTACTTC; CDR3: CASSVGASGFYEQYF
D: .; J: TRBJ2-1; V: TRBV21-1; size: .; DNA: TGTGCCAGCAGCAAAAGCCCTAGAGCGGGAGGGAGCAATGAGCAGTTCTTC; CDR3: CASSKSPRAGGSNEQFF
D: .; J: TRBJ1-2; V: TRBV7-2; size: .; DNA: TGTGCCAGCAGCTTTTCCGGGAGCAGTCCTAACTATGGCTACACCTTC; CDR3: CASSFSGSSPNYGYTF
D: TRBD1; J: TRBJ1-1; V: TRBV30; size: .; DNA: TGTGCCTGGAGTCAGGGGGACACTGAAGCTTTCTTT; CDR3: CAWSQGDTEAFF
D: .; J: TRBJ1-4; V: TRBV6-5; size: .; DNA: TGTGCCAGCACCTCTGGACACGGAAATGAAAAACTGTTTTTT; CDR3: CASTSGHGNEKLFF
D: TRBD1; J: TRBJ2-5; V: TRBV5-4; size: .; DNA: TGTGCCAGCAGCCCCTCAGACAGGGTGAGAGAGACCCAGTACTTC; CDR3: CASSPSDRVRETQYF